The next 5 T cell receptor beta chains were all read from a single sample in a study of cytomegalovirus exposure and HLA in healthy donors. The PCR was carried out with 60 Vbeta primers and 13 Jbeta primers. Sequenced by immunoSEQ multiplex PCR; TCRdb stores in-frame clones only, minus some. The sample gives more than 85,000 clones, 13% to 15% of which show up once; roughly 0.8% is in the top ten. The material sequenced was PBMCs. The receptor set was obtained from a female donor in good health and CMV-seronegative.

This clone has a handful of counts. The V and J genes are TRBV4-3 and TRBJ2-1, with D tentatively TRBD2 (6 bases). This CDR3 spans 14 amino acids. Germline V gene sequence: CDR1 LGHNA, CDR2 YSLEER. Trimming removed 3 bases from V and 5 bases from J, with 11 bases in between. CDR3 in amino acids: CASSHRWRDNEQFF. The CDR3 DNA is TGCGCCAGCAGCCACCGATGGAGGGACAATGAGCAGTTCTTC.

CDR3: CASSEMARGTSDTKSSYNEQFF. In DNA, the CDR3 is TGCGCCAGCAGTGAGATGGCCCGAGGGACTAGCGATACGAAGAGCTCCTACAATGAGCAGTTCTTC. The chain joins TRBV10-1 to TRBJ2-1; 10 nucleotides align to TRBD2. Germline CDR1 WNHNN, CDR2 SYGVQD (reference sequence). Unmatched junction bases numbered 19, after V lost 2 bases and J lost 0 bases. CDR3 length: 22 residues.

V gene TRBV2 combines with J gene TRBJ1-6; possible D gene TRBD1, 6 bases. Germline V gene lookup returns CDR1 SNHLY and CDR2 FYNNEI. Trimming cost V 5 bases and J 7 bases, with 15 bases left between them. The CDR3 length is 15 residues. This CDR3 is CASSLNRVENSPLHF. The CDR3 DNA is TGTGCCAGCAGTTTAAACAGGGTAGAGAATTCACCCCTCCACTTT. The full variable domain, its missing parts supplied by reference TRBV2 and TRBJ1-6, is EPEVTQTPSHQVTQMGQEVILRCVPISNHLYFYWYRQILGQKVEFLVSFYNNEISEKSEIFDDQFSVERPDGSNFTLKIRSTKLEDSAMYFCASSLNRVENSPLHFGNGTRLTVT.

Details on this clone: This sample includes further DNA sequences coding for the same CDR3. The V and J genes are TRBV28 and TRBJ1-2; TRBD1 is a possible D gene (5 bases). Germline V gene sequence: CDR1 MDHEN, CDR2 SYDVKM. The CDR3 runs 12 residues. Trimming removed 5 bases at V and 1 base at J, with 5 bases between. Here the CDR3 reads CASSQGNYGYTF. The DNA of the CDR3 is TGTGCCAGCAGTCAGGGTAACTATGGCTACACCTTC.

This rearrangement joins TRBV7-9 to TRBJ1-1, with D perhaps matching TRBD1 (6 bases). Trimming took off 1 base at V and 1 base at J, with 7 bases between the two ends. The CDR3 covers 14 residues. The germline V gene encodes CDR1 SEHNR and CDR2 FQNEAQ (reference sequence). CDR3 bases: TGTGCCAGCAGCTTAGGGGGGCGGAACACTGAAGCTTTCTTT. Translation: CASSLGGRNTEAFF.